This T cell receptor beta chain is drawn from a study of chronic HIV infection and antiretroviral therapy. This CDR3 has 14 amino acids. The ends lost 4 bases at V and 3 bases at J; junction bases unmatched: 7. Germline CDR1 is SGHKS and CDR2 is YYEKEE (reference sequence). From the 5' RACE reads, TCRdb called clonotypes with MiXCR, one entry per CDR3 protein. The sample consists of 30,000 to 35,000 distinct CDR3 sequences, more than 7.5% of them appearing once. This clonotype was observed a handful of times. V and J are TRBV5-5 and TRBJ2-7; the match to TRBD1 covers 7 bases. This TCR derives from an adult who had HIV and had not received antiretroviral therapy, or was an uninfected healthy control (not recorded which). The sequencing sample was made of peripheral blood. The CDR3, as DNA: TGTGCCAGCAGCACCCAGGGACAGCACTACGAGCAGTACTTC. This translates into CASSTQGQHYEQYF.